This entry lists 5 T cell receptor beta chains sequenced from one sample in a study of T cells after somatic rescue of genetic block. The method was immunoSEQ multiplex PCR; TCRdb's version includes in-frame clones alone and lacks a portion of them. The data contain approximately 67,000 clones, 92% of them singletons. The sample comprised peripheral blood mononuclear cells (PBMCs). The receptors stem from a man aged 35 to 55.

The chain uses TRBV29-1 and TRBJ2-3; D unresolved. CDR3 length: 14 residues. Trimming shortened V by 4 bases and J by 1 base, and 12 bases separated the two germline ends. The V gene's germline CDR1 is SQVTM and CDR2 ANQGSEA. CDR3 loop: CSVVKVAGTDTQYF. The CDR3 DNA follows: TGCAGCGTTGTAAAGGTGGCTGGCACAGATACGCAGTATTTT.

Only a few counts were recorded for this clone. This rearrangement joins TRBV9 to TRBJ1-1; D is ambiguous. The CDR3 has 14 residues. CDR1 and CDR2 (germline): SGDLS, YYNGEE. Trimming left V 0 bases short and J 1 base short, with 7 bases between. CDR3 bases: TGTGCCAGCAGCGTAGTTACGAAGAACACTGAAGCTTTCTTT. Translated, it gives CASSVVTKNTEAFF.

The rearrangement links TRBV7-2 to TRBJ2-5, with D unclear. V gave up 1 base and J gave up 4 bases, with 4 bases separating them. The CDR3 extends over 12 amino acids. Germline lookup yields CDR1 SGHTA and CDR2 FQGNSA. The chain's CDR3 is CASSLVRETQYF. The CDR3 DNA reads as TGTGCCAGCAGCTTAGTTAGAGAGACCCAGTACTTC.

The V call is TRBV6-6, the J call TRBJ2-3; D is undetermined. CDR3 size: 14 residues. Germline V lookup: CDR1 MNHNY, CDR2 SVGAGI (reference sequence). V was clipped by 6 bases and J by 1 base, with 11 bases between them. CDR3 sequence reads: CASRTERGTDTQYF. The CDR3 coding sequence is TGTGCCAGCAGGACCGAACGTGGCACAGATACGCAGTATTTT.

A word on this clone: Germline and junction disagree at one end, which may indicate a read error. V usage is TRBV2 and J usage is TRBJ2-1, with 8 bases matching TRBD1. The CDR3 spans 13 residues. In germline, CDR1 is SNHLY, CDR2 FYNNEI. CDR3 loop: CASSGIQGVGMVF. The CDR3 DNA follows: TGTGCCAGCAGTGGCATACAGGGGGTTGGCATGGTCTTC.